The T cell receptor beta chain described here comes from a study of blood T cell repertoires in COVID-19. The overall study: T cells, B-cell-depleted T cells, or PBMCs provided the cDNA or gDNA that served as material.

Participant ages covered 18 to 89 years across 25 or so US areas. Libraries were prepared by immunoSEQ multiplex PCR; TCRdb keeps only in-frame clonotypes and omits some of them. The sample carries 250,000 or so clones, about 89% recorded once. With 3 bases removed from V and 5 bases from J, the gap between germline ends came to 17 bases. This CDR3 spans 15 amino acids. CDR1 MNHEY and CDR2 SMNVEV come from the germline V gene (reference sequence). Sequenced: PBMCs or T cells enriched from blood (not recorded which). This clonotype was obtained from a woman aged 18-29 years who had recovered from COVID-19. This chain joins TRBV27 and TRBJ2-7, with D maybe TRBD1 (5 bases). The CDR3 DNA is TGTGCCAGCAGTTTCCGCAAAGGGGTAGGGGACGAGCAGTACTTC. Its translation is CASSFRKGVGDEQYF.